This T cell receptor beta chain was captured in a study of shared clonotypes between healthy human individuals. Splitting of CD4+ cells produced CD45RA+ naive and CD45RA-negative memory subsets. Profiled with immunoSEQ multiplex PCR; TCRdb holds only in-frame clones, not every one. The sample has 950,000 to 1,100,000 clones; about 75% are singletons. V was trimmed by 3 bases and J by 6 bases, leaving 15 bases between them. The CDR3 spans 14 residues. Germline-derived CDR1 and CDR2 are SGHRS and YFSETQ. The specimen was memory CD4+ T cells sorted from blood. As for subset: CD45RA-negative fraction. The genes are TRBV5-1 and TRBJ1-2, with D perhaps TRBD1 (6 bases). The sequence was collected from a man younger than 35 in good health. The CDR3 region has the DNA TGCGCCAGCAGCTCTACGGGGGGCGCAAATGGCTACACCTTC. Residues: CASSSTGGANGYTF.